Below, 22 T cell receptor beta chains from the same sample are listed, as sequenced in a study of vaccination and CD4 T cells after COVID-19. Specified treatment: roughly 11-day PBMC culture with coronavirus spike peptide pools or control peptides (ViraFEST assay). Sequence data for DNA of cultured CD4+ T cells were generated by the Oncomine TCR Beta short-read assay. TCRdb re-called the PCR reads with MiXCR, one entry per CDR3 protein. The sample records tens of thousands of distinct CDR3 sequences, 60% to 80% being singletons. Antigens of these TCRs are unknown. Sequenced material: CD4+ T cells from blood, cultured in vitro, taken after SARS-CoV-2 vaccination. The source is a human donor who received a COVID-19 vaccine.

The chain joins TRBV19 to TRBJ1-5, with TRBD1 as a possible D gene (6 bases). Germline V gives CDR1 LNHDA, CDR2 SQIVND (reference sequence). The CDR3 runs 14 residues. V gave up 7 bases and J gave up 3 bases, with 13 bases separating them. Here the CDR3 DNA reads TGTGCCAGTAATGGACAGAGTAACAATCAGCCCCAGCATTTT. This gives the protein CASNGQSNNQPQHF.

The CDR3 spells CAWRSLDFTDTQYF. The DNA for the CDR3 is TGTGCCTGGAGGTCGCTGGACTTCACAGATACGCAGTATTTT. This sequence joins TRBV30 and TRBJ2-3; possibly TRBD2 for D (5 bases). The ends were cut back, 3 bases at V and 2 bases at J, with 12 bases in the middle. The CDR3 is 14 amino acids. CDR1 is GTSNPN and CDR2 is SVGIG in the germline V gene (reference sequence).

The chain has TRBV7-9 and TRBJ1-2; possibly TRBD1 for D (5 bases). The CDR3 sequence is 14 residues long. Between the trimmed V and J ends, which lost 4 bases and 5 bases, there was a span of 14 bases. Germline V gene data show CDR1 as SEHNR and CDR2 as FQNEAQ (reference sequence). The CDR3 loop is CASSSSTEWYGYTF. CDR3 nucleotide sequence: TGTGCCAGCAGCTCCTCGACAGAGTGGTATGGCTACACCTTC.

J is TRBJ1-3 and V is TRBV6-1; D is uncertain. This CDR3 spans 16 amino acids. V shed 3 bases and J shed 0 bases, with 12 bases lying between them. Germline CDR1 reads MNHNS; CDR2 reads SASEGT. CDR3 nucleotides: TGTGCCAGCAGTGACAGGTCCCCTCGCTCTGGAAACACCATATATTTT. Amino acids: CASSDRSPRSGNTIYF.

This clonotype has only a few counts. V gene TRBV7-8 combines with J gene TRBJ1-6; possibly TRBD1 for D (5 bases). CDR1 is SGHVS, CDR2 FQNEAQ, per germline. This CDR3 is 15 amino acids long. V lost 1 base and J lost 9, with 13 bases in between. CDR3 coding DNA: TGTGCCAGCAGCTTAGAGGGGACGTTCGGTTCACCCCTCCACTTT. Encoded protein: CASSLEGTFGSPLHF.

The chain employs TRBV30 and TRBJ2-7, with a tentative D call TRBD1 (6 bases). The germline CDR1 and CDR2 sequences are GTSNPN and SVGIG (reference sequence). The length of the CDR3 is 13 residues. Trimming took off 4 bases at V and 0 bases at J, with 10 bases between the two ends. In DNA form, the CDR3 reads TGTGCCTGGATCCAGGGGAGCTCCTACGAGCAGTACTTC. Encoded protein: CAWIQGSSYEQYF. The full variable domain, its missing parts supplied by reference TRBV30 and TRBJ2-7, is SQTIHQWPATLVQPVGSPLSLECTVEGTSNPNLYWYRQAAGRGLQLLFYSVGIGQISSEVPQNLSASRPQDRQFILSSKKLLLSDSGFYLCAWIQGSSYEQYFGPGTRLTVT.

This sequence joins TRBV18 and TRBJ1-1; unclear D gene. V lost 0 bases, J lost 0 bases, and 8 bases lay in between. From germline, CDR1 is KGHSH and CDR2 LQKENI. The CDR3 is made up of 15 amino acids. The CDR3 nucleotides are TGTGCCAGCTCACCACCAGGAGACCTGAACACTGAAGCTTTCTTT. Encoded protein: CASSPPGDLNTEAFF.

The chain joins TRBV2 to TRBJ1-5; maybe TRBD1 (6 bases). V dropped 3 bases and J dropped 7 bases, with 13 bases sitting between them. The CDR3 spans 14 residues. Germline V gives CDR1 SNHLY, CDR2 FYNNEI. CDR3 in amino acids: CASSDTGTNQPQHF. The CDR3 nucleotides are TGTGCCAGCAGTGATACAGGGACAAACCAGCCCCAGCATTTT. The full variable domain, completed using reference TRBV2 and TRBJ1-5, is EPEVTQTPSHQVTQMGQEVILRCVPISNHLYFYWYRQILGQKVEFLVSFYNNEISEKSEIFDDQFSVERPDGSNFTLKIRSTKLEDSAMYFCASSDTGTNQPQHFGDGTRLSIL.

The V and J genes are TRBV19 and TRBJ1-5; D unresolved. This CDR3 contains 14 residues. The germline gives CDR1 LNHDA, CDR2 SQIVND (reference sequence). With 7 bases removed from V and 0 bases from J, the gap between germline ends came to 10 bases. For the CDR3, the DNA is TGTGCCAGTACCACACGGGGTAGCAATCAGCCCCAGCATTTT. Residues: CASTTRGSNQPQHF.

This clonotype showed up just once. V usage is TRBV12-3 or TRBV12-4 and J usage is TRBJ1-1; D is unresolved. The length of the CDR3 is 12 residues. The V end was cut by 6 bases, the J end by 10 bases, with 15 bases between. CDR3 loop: CASRTSVVGAFF. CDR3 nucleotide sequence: TGTGCCAGCAGAACCTCTGTTGTAGGAGCTTTCTTT.

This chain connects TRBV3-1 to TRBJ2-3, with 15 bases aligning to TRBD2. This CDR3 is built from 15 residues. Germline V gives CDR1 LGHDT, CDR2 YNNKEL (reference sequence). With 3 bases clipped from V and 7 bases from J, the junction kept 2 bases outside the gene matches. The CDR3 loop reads CASSQGTSGGNTQYF. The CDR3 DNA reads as TGTGCCAGCAGCCAGGGGACTAGCGGGGGGAATACGCAGTATTTT.

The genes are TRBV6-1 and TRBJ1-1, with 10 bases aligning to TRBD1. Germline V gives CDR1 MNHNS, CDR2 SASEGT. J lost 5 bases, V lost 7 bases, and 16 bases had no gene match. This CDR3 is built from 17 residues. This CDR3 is CASTPKRQGASGTEAFF. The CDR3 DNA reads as TGTGCCAGCACCCCGAAACGACAGGGGGCTTCGGGTACTGAAGCTTTCTTT.

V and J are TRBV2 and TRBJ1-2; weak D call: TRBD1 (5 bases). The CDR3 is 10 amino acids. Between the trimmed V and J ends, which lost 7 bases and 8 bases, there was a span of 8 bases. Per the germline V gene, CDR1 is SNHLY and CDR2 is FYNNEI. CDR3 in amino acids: CASIRGGYTF. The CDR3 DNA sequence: TGTGCCAGCATTAGGGGAGGCTACACCTTC.

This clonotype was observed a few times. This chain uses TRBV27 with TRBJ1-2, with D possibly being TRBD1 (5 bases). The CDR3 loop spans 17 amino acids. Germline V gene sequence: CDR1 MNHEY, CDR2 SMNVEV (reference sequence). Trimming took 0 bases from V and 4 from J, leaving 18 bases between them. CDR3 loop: CASSLSGLWGFGYGYTF. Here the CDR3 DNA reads TGTGCCAGCAGTTTATCGGGGTTGTGGGGCTTTGGCTATGGCTACACCTTC.

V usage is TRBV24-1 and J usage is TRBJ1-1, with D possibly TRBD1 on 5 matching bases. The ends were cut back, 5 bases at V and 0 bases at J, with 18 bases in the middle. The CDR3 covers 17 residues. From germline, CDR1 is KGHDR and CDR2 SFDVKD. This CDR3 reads CATSGFLGQSMNTEAFF. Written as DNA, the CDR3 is TGTGCCACCAGTGGCTTCCTAGGACAAAGCATGAACACTGAAGCTTTCTTT.

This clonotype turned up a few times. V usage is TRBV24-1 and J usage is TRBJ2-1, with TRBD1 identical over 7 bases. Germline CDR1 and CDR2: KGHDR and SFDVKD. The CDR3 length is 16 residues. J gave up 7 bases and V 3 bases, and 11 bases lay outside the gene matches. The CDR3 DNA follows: TGTGCCACCAGTGATAGTAAGGGGACAGTGGGGAATGAGCAGTTCTTC. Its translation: CATSDSKGTVGNEQFF.

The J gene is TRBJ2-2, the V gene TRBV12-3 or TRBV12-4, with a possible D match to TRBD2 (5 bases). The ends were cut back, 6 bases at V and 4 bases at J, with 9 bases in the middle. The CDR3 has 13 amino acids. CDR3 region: CASRPTSTGELFF. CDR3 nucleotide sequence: TGTGCCAGCAGACCTACTAGCACCGGGGAGCTGTTTTTT.

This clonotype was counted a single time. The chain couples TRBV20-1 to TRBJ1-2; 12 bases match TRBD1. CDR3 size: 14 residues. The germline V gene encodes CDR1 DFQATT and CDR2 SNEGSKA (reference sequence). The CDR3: CSAKRRDRGQGYTF. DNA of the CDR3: TGCAGCGCCAAGCGACGGGACAGGGGGCAAGGCTACACCTTC.

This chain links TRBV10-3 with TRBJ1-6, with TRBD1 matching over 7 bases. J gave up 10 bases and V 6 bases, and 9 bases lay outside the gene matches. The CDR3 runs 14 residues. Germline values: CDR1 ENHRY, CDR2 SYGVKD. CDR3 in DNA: TGTGCCATCAGACAGGGGACGAGTAGGTCACCCCTCCACTTT. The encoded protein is CAIRQGTSRSPLHF.

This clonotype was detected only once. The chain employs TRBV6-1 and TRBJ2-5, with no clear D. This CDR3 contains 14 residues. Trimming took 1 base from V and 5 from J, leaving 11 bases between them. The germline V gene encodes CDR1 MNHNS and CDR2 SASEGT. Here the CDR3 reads CASSEVALGETQYF. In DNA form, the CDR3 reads TGTGCCAGCAGTGAAGTCGCCCTCGGGGAGACCCAGTACTTC.

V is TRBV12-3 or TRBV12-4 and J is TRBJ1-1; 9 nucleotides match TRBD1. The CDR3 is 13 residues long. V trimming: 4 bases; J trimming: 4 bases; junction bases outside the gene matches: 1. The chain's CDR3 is CASSSTGGTEAFF. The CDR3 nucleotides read TGTGCCAGCAGTTCGACAGGGGGCACTGAAGCTTTCTTT.

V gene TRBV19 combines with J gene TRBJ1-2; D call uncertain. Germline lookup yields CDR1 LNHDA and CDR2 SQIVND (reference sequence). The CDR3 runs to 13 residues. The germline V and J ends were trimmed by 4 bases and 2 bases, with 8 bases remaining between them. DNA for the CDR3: TGTGCCAGTAGTAATCAGGCAAACTATGGCTACACCTTC. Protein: CASSNQANYGYTF.